This T cell receptor beta chain was found in a study of cytomegalovirus exposure and HLA in healthy donors (dated by TCRdb to about 2017). Regarding the study in general: An earlier analysis of approximately 640 of the donors reported 250 to 350 Gb of sequence data and 117 million unique TCR beta sequences from around 200 million T cells. An early release that covered about 600 HLA-typed donors contained around 330 gigabases of sequencing data and tens of millions of unique TCR sequences. The genetic ancestry cluster associated with self-reported Caucasian donors included around 76% of the 398 genotyped donors. The study was designed to test whether signatures of past pathogen exposure could be identified by cataloging public T cell receptors. The T cell repertoires of several hundred subjects were profiled by immunosequencing and related to cytomegalovirus serostatus. A separate validation cohort of roughly 130 different subjects was used in addition to the approximately 670-subject first cohort. The study combined high-throughput TCR immunosequencing, statistical association of individual TCRs with disease status, and machine learning to predict cytomegalovirus infection status. A later analysis re-examined previously published TCR beta repertoires from 610 or so donors and added high-resolution HLA genotyping to investigate patterns of TCR occurrence. The later analysis used no new phenotypic data to find candidate immune exposures, relying instead on TCR beta sequences and their occurrence across donors. An earlier analysis of 587 of the donors used high-throughput TCR beta sequencing to judge whether each TCR beta V gene segment behaved as functional or pseudogenic. Donor age, sex, ethnicity and CMV serostatus were compiled alongside the repertoire data. A later genetic analysis used genome-wide SNP genotypes for about three fifths of the 666 donors, treating that subset as a discovery cohort. All discovery cohort repertoires had been generated on a single sequencing platform. Both class I and class II loci were covered by HLA typing, at four-digit resolution. Typing coverage varied by locus: about 620-630 donors for A, B, C, DRB1 and DQB1; roughly 520 for DQA1; around 570 for DPA1; some 470 for DPB1. Because of strong linkage in the cohort, roughly five DR-DQ haplotypes were treated as single units for association and clustering. Across approximately 400 genotyped donors of the cohort, an average of approximately 200,000 unique TCR beta nucleotide sequences per donor were sequenced, and approximately 17% of those sequences were non-productive.

The CDR3 runs 15 residues from the cysteine to the phenylalanine. The CDR3 DNA has 45 bases and is translated from base 1. The germline V gene yields SGHRS for CDR1 and YFSETQ for CDR2. V has 0 bases trimmed and J has 8 bases trimmed; junction bases matching no gene number 4. The cohort comprised fewer than 750 healthy bone marrow donors. At the time of sampling, every cohort member was nominally healthy, though immune exposures that went unrecorded were likely present. The donor tested CMV seronegative, placing the donor among the approximately 360 seronegative members of the cohort. Each donor provided a peripheral blood sample, and peripheral blood mononuclear cells were used for TCR beta sequencing. The Qiagen DNeasy Blood Extraction Kit was used to extract genomic DNA from the blood cell samples. On this clone: Its antigen is not yet known. No qualities accompany the bases; no much larger clone lies one base away.

Broader findings and caveats from the paper: Because some donors lacked HLA typing at each locus, the association tests relied only on the typed subset. According to a later analysis, most CMV-associated TCR beta chains appeared to be HLA-restricted, and the HLA associations seemed to be driven largely by CMV exposure. In both the original and validation cohorts, the classifier was reported to diagnose cytomegalovirus status with high specificity and sensitivity. A group of highly shared sequence variants was considered likely to be a technical artifact of the sequencing pipeline. A further reported finding was that TCR beta sequences accurately predicted the HLA-A and HLA-B alleles for most subjects in the first cohort. The study listed approximately 160 TCR beta chains as associated with cytomegalovirus. In a later analysis, HLA-associated TCR beta chains showed more clonal expansion and lower generation probabilities than non-associated chains that were equally common. In vitro tests confirmed that a few of the cytomegalovirus-associated TCR beta chains recognize cytomegalovirus antigens. In a later genetic analysis, a missense DCLRE1C variant was associated with V-gene and J-gene trimming of TCR beta chains, and the association was replicated in an independent cohort. Linkage disequilibrium might explain the correlated functional status among segregating V segments, but an unknown experimental factor could not be ruled out. According to a later genetic analysis, donors in an Asian-associated ancestry cluster had fewer N-insertions in productive TCRs than the approximately 700-donor mean. It was suggested by the authors that the approach could potentially be generalized to other disease states and immunological phenotypes. A later analysis reported that several top co-occurrence clusters appeared linked to parvovirus B19, influenza, CMV and Epstein-Barr virus. A later analysis associated approximately 17,000 TCR beta sequences with specific HLA alleles at a false discovery rate of 0.05. Assigning TCR associations to individual alleles was difficult when HLA alleles, especially DR and DQ, strongly co-occurred. Roughly uniform sequencing depth across donors was assumed in presence/absence analyses, although this assumption may not hold. Some IMGT-functional V segments, including TRBV6-2 and TRBV6-3, could not be distinguished by the 87-base-pair reads and were therefore excluded. In an earlier analysis of fewer than 750 of the donors, most TCR beta V segments were observed in productive rearrangements about 87% or about 30% of the time, broadly matching IMGT annotations. This cohort had only TCR beta chains sequenced, and the lack of alpha or paired-chain data limited which features could be detected. The earlier analysis of around 600 of the donors excluded approximately 15 rarely observed V segments, including chromosome 9 orphons, because counts were too low. A later analysis found that TCR association rates varied across HLA loci, with DRB1 alleles showing the most associated TCRs and HLA-C alleles the fewest. The only immune exposure information available for the cohort was CMV serostatus. Across donors, most TCR sequences were observed very rarely, whereas some public TCRs were present in many individuals.

Preparation of the library involved the immunoSEQ multiplex PCR assay. The multiplex PCR relied on a mix of 60 forward primers for TCR Vbeta segments and 13 reverse primers for TCR Jbeta segments. A multiplex PCR assay on genomic DNA amplified the CDR3 region of rearranged TCR beta genes. Amplified TCR beta libraries were sequenced as 87-base-pair reads on the Illumina HiSeq System. The study's own analysis went as follows. In a later analysis, approximately 74 million unique TCR beta chains were counted across the approximately 670 repertoires, and around 10 million of these chains were shared by at least two donors. Raw reads were error-corrected and collapsed into unique sequences with a nearest-neighbor algorithm that merged closely related sequences to remove PCR and sequencing errors. To assign V, D and J gene segments, CDR3 sequences were aligned to IMGT reference sequences. For a sequence to be retained, a match of at least six nucleotides to both a V gene segment and a J gene segment was required. A rearrangement was called productive if the CDR3 had no stop codons and remained in frame with V and J, and every other rearrangement was called non-productive. CDR3 was defined by IMGT convention, running from the second conserved V-encoded cysteine to the conserved J-encoded phenylalanine. In an earlier analysis of around 640 of the donors, sequences lacking an unambiguous match to a single V gene segment were excluded. In an earlier analysis of 587 of the donors, V segments were called functional above 56.7% productive rearrangements and were called segregating when the between-donor standard deviation exceeded 5%. A statistical classification framework was built for diagnosing cytomegalovirus status from the catalog of TCR beta chain sequences. In a later analysis, V and J genes were assigned by comparing TCR nucleotide sequences against IMGT/GENE-DB human TR gene sequences. A later analysis assigned CDR3 sequences and most-parsimonious VDJ recombination scenarios with the TCRdist pipeline. In a later analysis, each TCR beta chain was defined by its CDR3 amino acid sequence together with its V-gene family, and reads lacking a unique V-gene family were excluded. In a later analysis, a few hundred highly shared, low-generation-probability nucleotide sequences were removed to address suspected cross-contamination and a sequencing artifact. A later analysis calculated a clonal expansion index for each public chain from normalized within-repertoire ranks of inferred template counts. Generation probabilities in a later analysis came from a VDJ recombination model fitted to out-of-frame rearrangements, and those results were checked against IGoR. In a later analysis, hypergeometric tests were used to score TCR-TCR, TCR-HLA and TCR-CMV co-occurrence, with a repertoire-size bias correction applied to TCR pairs. A later analysis estimated false discovery rates by permuting HLA or CMV assignments 20 times. A later analysis grouped co-occurring TCRs with DBSCAN, adding TCRdist sequence similarity when clustering within HLA-allele-positive subsets. Repertoires with fewer than 30,000 or more than 120,000 public chains were left out of co-occurrence clustering, as were five repertoires with anomalous nucleotide sharing. Here the immuneACCESS table is served through TCRdb, limited to in-frame sequences with V and J called. Missing clones are a known gap in these copies; in checked studies unresolved V genes cover under half, and the rest lacks a known reason. V and J calls and clone size come straight from that table; D and trimming were deduced from the DNA. This sample comprises 150,000 to 180,000 clones, 65% to 75% of them detected only once. The ten most abundant clones make up about 2.1% of the sample.

This clonotype was obtained from a young man in good health and CMV-seronegative. Sample: PBMCs. The chain employs TRBV5-1 and TRBJ2-1; 11 middle bases align to TRBD2. The CDR3 protein sequence reads: CASSLASGGWDEQFF. The nucleotide sequence is given as TGCGCCAGCAGCTTGGCTAGCGGGGGGTGGGATGAGCAGTTCTTC.